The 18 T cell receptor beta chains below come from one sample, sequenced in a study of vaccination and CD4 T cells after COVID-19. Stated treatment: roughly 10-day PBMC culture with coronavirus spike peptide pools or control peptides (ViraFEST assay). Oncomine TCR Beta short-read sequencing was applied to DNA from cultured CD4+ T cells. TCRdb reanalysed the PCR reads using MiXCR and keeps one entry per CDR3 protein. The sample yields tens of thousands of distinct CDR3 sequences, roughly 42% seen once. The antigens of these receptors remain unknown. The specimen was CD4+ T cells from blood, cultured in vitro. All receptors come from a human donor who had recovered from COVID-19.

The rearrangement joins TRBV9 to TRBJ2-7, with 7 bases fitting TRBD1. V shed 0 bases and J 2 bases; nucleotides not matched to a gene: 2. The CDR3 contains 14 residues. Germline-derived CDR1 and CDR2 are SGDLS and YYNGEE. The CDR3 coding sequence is TGTGCCAGCAGCGTAGATACAGGGGCCTACGAGCAGTACTTC. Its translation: CASSVDTGAYEQYF.

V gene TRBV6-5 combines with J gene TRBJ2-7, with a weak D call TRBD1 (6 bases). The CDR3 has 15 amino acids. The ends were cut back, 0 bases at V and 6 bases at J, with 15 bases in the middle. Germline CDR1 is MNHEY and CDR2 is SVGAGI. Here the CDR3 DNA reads TGTGCCAGCAGTTACTCGAATAGGGGGTTCCGCGAGCAGTACTTC. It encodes CASSYSNRGFREQYF.

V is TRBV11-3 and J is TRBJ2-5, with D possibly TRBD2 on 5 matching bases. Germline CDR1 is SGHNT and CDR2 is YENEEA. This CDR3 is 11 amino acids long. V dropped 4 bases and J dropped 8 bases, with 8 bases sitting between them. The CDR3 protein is CASSSTGTQYF. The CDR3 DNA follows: TGTGCCAGCAGCTCGACGGGAACCCAGTACTTC.

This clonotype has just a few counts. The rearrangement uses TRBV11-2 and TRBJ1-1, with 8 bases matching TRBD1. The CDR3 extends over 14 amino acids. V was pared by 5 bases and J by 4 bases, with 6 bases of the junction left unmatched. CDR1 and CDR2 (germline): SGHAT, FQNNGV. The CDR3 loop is CASSPFGQGTEAFF. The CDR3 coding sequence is TGTGCCAGCAGCCCGTTTGGACAGGGCACTGAAGCTTTCTTT.

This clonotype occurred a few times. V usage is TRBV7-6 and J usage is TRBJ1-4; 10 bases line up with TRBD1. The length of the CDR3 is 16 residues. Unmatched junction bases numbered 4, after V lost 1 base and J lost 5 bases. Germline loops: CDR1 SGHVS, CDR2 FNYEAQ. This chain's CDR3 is CASSLGTGGQNEKLFF. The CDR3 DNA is TGTGCCAGCAGCTTAGGGACAGGGGGACAAAATGAAAAACTGTTTTTT.

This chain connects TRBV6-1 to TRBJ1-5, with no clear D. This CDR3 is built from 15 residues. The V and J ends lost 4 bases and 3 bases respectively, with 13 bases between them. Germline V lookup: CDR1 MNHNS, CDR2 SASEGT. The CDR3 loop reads CASSAVGVFNQPQHF. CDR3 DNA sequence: TGTGCCAGCAGTGCCGTCGGGGTCTTCAATCAGCCCCAGCATTTT.

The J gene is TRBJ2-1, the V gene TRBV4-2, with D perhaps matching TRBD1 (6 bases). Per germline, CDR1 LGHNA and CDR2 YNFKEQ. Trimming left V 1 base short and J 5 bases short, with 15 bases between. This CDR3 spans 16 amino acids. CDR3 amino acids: CASSQGLFGQNNEQFF. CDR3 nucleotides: TGTGCCAGCAGCCAAGGGCTTTTTGGACAGAACAATGAGCAGTTCTTC.

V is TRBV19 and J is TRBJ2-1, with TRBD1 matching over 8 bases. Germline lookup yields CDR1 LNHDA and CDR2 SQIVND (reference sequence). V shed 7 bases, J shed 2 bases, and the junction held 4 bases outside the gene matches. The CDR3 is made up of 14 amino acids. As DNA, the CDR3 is TGTGCCAGTAATGGACAGGGCGCCTACAATGAGCAGTTCTTC. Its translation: CASNGQGAYNEQFF.

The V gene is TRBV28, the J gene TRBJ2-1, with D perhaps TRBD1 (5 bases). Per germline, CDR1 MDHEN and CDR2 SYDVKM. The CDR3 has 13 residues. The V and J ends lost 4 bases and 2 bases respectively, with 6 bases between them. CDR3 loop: CASSSTAYNEQFF. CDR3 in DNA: TGTGCCAGCAGTTCGACAGCCTACAATGAGCAGTTCTTC.

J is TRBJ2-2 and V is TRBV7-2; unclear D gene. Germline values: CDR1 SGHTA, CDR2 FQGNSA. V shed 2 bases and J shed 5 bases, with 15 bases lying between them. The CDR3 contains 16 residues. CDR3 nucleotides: TGTGCCAGCAGCTTACGGGCAACTTCGGAGACCGGGGAGCTGTTTTTT. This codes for CASSLRATSETGELFF.

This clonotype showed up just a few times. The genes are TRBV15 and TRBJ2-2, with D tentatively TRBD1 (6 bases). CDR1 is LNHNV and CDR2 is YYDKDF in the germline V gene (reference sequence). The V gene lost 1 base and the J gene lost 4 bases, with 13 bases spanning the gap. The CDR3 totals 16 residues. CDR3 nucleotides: TGTGCCACCAGCAGAGTGGCCAGGGGTATCACCGGGGAGCTGTTTTTT. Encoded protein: CATSRVARGITGELFF.

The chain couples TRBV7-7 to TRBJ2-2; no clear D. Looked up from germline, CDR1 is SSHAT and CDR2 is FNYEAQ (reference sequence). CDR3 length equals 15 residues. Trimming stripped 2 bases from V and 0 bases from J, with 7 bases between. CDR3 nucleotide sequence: TGTGCCAGCAGCTTATTGACCGCGAACACCGGGGAGCTGTTTTTT. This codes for CASSLLTANTGELFF.

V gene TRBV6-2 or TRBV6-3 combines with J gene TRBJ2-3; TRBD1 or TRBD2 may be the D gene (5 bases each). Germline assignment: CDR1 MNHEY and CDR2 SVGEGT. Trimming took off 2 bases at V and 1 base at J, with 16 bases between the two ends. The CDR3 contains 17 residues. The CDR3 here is CASSYRPGQEGTDTQYF. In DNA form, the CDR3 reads TGTGCCAGCAGTTACAGACCGGGGCAGGAGGGCACAGATACGCAGTATTTT.

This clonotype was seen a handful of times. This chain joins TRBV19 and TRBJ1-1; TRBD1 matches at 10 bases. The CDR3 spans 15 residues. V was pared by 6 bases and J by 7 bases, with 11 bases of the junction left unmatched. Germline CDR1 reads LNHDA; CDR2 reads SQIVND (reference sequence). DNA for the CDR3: TGTGCCAGTAGATCTCCGGGACAGGGGTTCGGTGAAGCTTTCTTT. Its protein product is CASRSPGQGFGEAFF.

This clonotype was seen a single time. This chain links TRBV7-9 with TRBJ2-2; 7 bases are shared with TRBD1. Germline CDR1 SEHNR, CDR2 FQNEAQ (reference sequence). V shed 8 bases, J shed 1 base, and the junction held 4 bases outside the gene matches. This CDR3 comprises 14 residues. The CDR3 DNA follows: TGTGCCAGCTCCGGGACAGTGAACACCGGGGAGCTGTTTTTT. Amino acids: CASSGTVNTGELFF.

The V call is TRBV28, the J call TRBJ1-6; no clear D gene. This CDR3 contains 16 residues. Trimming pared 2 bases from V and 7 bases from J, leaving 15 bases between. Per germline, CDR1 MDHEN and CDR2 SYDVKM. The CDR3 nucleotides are TGTGCCAGCAGTTTAGAGGGATCTCGGTGGAATTCACCCCTCCACTTT. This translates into CASSLEGSRWNSPLHF.

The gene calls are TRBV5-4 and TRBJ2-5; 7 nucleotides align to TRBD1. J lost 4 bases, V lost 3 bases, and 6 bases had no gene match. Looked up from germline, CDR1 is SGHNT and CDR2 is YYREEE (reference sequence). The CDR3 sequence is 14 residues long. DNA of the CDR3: TGTGCCAGCAGCTCCCAGGGGGTTTCAGAGACCCAGTACTTC. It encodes CASSSQGVSETQYF.

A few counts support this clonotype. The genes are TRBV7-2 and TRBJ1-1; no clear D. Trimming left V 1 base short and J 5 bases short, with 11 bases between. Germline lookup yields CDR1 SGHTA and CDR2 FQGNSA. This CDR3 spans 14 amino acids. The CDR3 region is CASSLVPGNTEAFF. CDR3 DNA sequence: TGTGCCAGCAGCTTAGTACCGGGTAATACTGAAGCTTTCTTT.